Sequencing of this T cell receptor beta chain was carried out in a study of CD8+CD57+ T cells in acquired aplastic anemia. Study-level background: Sorted CD4+ and CD8+ cell DNA averaged approximately 3 ug.

TCR beta VDJ and CDR3 profiles were obtained from a genomic DNA template. Using its own MiXCR run on the reads, TCRdb lists one record per CDR3 protein. The repertoire holds around 200,000 distinct CDR3 sequences, about half seen once, with roughly 13% in the top ten. This clonotype showed up many times. The CDR3 spans 17 residues. The ends were cut back, 6 bases at V and 0 bases at J, with 18 bases in the middle. Sequenced patients had shown CD8+CD57+ cell expansion by flow cytometry. The sequencing sample was made of sorted CD4+, CD8+, or CD8+CD57+ T cells (not recorded which) from PBMCs. The clonotype comes from a human donor with aplastic anemia. This rearrangement joins TRBV12-3 or TRBV12-4 to TRBJ1-3; D gene ambiguous. The CDR3, as DNA: TGTGCCAGCAGGAACACAATCGCAGAAGCCTCTGGAAACACCATATATTTT. Translated, it gives CASRNTIAEASGNTIYF.